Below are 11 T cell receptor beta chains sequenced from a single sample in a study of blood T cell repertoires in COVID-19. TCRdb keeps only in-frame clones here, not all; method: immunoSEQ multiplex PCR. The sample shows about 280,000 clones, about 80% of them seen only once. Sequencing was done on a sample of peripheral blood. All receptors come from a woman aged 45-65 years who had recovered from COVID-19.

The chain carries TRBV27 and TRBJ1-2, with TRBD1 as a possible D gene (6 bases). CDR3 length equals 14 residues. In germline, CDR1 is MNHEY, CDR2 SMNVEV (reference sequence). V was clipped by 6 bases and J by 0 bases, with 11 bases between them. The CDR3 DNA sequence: TGTGCCAGCAGGGCGGACAGAACTAACTATGGCTACACCTTC. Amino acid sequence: CASRADRTNYGYTF.

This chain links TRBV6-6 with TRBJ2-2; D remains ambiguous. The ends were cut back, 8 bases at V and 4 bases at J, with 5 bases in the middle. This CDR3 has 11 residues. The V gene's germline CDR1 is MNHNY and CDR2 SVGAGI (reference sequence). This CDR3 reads CASFSTGELFF. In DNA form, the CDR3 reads TGTGCCAGCTTTAGCACCGGGGAGCTGTTTTTT.

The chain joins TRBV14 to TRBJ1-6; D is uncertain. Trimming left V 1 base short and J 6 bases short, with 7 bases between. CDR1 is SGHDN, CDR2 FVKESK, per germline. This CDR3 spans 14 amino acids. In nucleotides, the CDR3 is TGTGCCAGCAGCCAAGGTCCTCCTAATTCACCCCTCCACTTT. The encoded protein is CASSQGPPNSPLHF.

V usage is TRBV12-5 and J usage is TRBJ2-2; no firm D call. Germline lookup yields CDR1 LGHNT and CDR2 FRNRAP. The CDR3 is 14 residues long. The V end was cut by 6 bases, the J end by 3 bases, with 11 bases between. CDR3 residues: CASGIGGYTGELFF. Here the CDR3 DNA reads TGTGCTAGTGGGATCGGCGGCTACACCGGGGAGCTGTTTTTT.

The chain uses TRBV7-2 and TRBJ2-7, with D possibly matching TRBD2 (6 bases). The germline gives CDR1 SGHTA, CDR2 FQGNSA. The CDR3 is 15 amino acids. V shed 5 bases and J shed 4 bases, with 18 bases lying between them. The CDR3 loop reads CASSHEGSGLYEQYF. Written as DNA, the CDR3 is TGTGCCAGCAGCCACGAGGGTAGCGGCCTTTACGAGCAGTACTTC. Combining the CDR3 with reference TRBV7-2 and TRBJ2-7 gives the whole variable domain GAGVSQSPSNKVTEKGKDVELRCDPISGHTALYWYRQSLGQGLEFLIYFQGNSAPDKSGLPSDRFSAERTGGSVSTLTIQRTQQEDSAVYLCASSHEGSGLYEQYFGPGTRLTVT.

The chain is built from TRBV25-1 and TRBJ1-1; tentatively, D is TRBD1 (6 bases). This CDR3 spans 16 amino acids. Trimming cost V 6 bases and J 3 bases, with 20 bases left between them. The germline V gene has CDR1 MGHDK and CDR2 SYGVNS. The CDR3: CASSQTGIWGYTEAFF. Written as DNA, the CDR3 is TGTGCCAGCAGCCAAACAGGGATTTGGGGTTACACTGAAGCTTTCTTT.

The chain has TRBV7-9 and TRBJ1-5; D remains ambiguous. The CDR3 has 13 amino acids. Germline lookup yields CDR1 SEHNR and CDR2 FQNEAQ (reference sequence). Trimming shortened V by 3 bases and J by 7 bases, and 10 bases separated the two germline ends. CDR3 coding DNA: TGTGCCAGCAGCTTGTTTTCGGGGCAGCCCCAGCATTTT. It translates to CASSLFSGQPQHF.

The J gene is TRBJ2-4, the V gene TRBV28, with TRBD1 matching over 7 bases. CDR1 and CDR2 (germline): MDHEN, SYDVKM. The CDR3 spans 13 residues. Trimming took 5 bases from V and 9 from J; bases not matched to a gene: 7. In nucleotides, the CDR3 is TGTGCCAGCAGTCCTGACAGGGCGAGCATTCAGTACTTC. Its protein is CASSPDRASIQYF.

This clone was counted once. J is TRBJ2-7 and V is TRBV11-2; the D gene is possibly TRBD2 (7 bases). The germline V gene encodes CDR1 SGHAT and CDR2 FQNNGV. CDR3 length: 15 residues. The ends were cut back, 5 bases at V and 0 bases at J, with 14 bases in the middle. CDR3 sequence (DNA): TGTGCCAGCAGCCGCGGGGGCCCTAGCTCCTACGAGCAGTACTTC. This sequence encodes CASSRGGPSSYEQYF.

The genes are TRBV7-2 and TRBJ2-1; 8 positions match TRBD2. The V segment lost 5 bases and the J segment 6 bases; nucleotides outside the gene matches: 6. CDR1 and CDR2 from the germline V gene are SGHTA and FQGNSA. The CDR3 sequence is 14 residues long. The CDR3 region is CASSERGPGNEQFF. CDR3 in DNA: TGTGCCAGCAGCGAGCGGGGGCCTGGCAATGAGCAGTTCTTC.

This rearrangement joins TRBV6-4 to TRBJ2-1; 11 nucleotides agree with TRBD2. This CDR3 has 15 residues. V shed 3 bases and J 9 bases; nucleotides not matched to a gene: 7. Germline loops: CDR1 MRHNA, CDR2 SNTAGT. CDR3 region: CASSETSGSLVEQFF. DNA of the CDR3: TGTGCCAGCAGTGAAACTAGCGGGAGTCTTGTTGAGCAGTTCTTC.